This is a list of T cell receptor beta chains from one sample in a study of sequential checkpoint blockade in melanoma. Libraries were prepared by immunoSEQ multiplex PCR; TCRdb keeps only in-frame clonotypes and omits some of them. The sample has some 15,000 clones; 85% to 95% are singletons. Sample: CD8+ T cells sorted from blood (inferred from file names), taken from a patient given nivolumab and ipilimumab in sequence. These receptors originate from a human donor with melanoma. Each CDR3 is given with its conserved first and last residue. A D gene is named only where the DNA matches it firmly. Some rows mark clone size as missing; the rest say once, few, many or name a class of expanded clone.

>TRBJ2-2|TRBD1|TRBV28|.
TGTGCCAGCAGTCGCAGGGGGACCGGGGAGCTGTTTTTT
CASSRRGTGELFF
>TRBJ1-2|.|TRBV4-1|.
TGCGCCAGCAGCTCTGTCTCAGCTAACTATGGCTACACCTTC
CASSSVSANYGYTF
>TRBJ2-7|TRBD1|TRBV2|.
TGTGCCACCCTGAGACAGGGTAGCTCCTACGAGCAGTACTTC
CATLRQGSSYEQYF
>TRBJ1-2|TRBD1|TRBV10-2|.
TGCGCCAGCAGTGAGGCGGGACAGGGAGTAGGTGGCTACACCTTC
CASSEAGQGVGGYTF
>TRBJ1-1|TRBD1|TRBV14|.
TGTGCCAGCAGCCGCTGGGACAGGGAAATGAACACTGAAGCTTTCTTT
CASSRWDREMNTEAFF
>TRBJ1-2|.|TRBV29-1|.
TGCAGCGTTGTCCAGGGCCCCTATGGCTACACCTTC
CSVVQGPYGYTF
>TRBJ1-5|.|TRBV5-1|.
TGCGCCAGCAGCTTGATAGGGGGGGGTCAGCCCCAGCATTTT
CASSLIGGGQPQHF
>TRBJ1-1|.|TRBV21-1|.
TGTGCCAGCAGCAAAGTGTGTGGGACAGAAAAAAACACTGAAGCTTTCTTT
CASSKVCGTEKNTEAFF
>TRBJ2-7|.|TRBV27|.
TGTGCCAGCAGTTCCTCCTACGAGCAGTACTTC
CASSSSYEQYF
>TRBJ2-7|TRBD1|TRBV5-4|.
TGTGCCAGCAGCTTCGGGACAGGATACGAGCAGTACTTC
CASSFGTGYEQYF
>TRBJ2-7|TRBD1|TRBV13|.
TGTGCCAGCAGCTTAAGTTCGTTCGGGACAGTGTCCTACGAGCAGTACTTC
CASSLSSFGTVSYEQYF
>TRBJ1-1|.|TRBV11-2|once
TGTGCCAGCAGCTTAGCCCCCTTGCGGGGGCGTATGACTGAAGCTTTCTTT
CASSLAPLRGRMTEAFF
>TRBJ2-2|TRBD1|TRBV18|.
TGTGCCAGCTCACACCGGGACAGGCGAACCGGGGAGCTGTTTTTT
CASSHRDRRTGELFF
>TRBJ1-2|TRBD1|TRBV7-8|.
TGTGCCAGCAGCTTAGGGACAGGGGGCGGCGGCTATGGCTACACCTTC
CASSLGTGGGGYGYTF
>TRBJ1-1|.|TRBV27|.
TGTGCCAGCAGTTTATTTTCCGGGAACACTGAAGCTTTCTTT
CASSLFSGNTEAFF
>TRBJ1-3|.|TRBV4-2|.
TGTGCCAGCAGCCTTTGGATCGGGGACACCATATATTTT
CASSLWIGDTIYF
>TRBJ1-1|.|TRBV7-8|.
TGTGCCAGCAGCTTGATTGGACAGACTGAAGCTTTCTTT
CASSLIGQTEAFF
>TRBJ2-7|.|TRBV28|once
TGTGCCAGCAGTTTACCCCTCACCGAGACACCCTCCTACGAGCAGTACTTC
CASSLPLTETPSYEQYF
>TRBJ2-7|TRBD1|TRBV19|.
TGTGCCAGTGGCCCCGGGACAGGGGGCTTATACGAGCAGTACTTC
CASGPGTGGLYEQYF
>TRBJ1-1|.|TRBV27|.
TGTGCCAGCAGTTTATCGCGGGGGTACACTGAAGCTTTCTTT
CASSLSRGYTEAFF
>TRBJ2-7|TRBD1|TRBV2|few
TGTGCCAGCAGACCCCGGGACAGGGGGCCAGGCGAGCAGTACTTC
CASRPRDRGPGEQYF
>TRBJ2-7|.|TRBV5-6|.
TGTGCCAGCAGCCCGACGCCGGGGCAGGGAGGCGAGCAGTACTTC
CASSPTPGQGGEQYF
>TRBJ2-7|.|TRBV19|.
TGTGCCAGTAGTATCGGCCAGGGGACACTCTGGGGCTACGAGCAGTACTTC
CASSIGQGTLWGYEQYF
>TRBJ2-7|.|TRBV7-9|.
TGTGCCAGCAGCTTTAGCCTTACGACCGAGCAGTACTTC
CASSFSLTTEQYF
>TRBJ1-6|.|TRBV10-3|few
TGTGCCATCAGTGCAGACGGACAGAATTCACCCCTCCACTTT
CAISADGQNSPLHF
>TRBJ1-1|.|TRBV4-1|once
TGCGCCAGCAGCCCGTGGGACATTCCGGAGACTGAAGCTTTCTTT
CASSPWDIPETEAFF
>TRBJ1-3|.|TRBV19|.
TGTGCCAGTAGTACAGGAACTTATTTATCCTCTGGAAACACCATATATTTT
CASSTGTYLSSGNTIYF
>TRBJ1-5|.|TRBV5-6|once
TGTGCCAGCAGCCTCGGGACTTTCAATCAGCCCCAGCATTTT
CASSLGTFNQPQHF
>TRBJ2-7|TRBD2|TRBV19|.
TGTGCCAGTAGTCCTTGGGGCGGGAGCTACGAGCAGTACTTC
CASSPWGGSYEQYF
>TRBJ1-2|TRBD1|TRBV7-9|once
TGTGCCAGCAGCTTAGCGGTGGGACAGGGTTTTTATGGCTACACCTTC
CASSLAVGQGFYGYTF
>TRBJ2-7|.|TRBV7-9|.
TGTGCCAGCAGCTTAATGCCTGCTATATACGAGCAGTACTTC
CASSLMPAIYEQYF
>TRBJ2-7|.|TRBV28|.
TGTGCCAGCAGTTTTCCCGGACTCGTTGACGAGCAGTACTTC
CASSFPGLVDEQYF
>TRBJ2-7|.|TRBV4-1|.
TGCGCCAGCAGCCATCGACAAGAGTACGAGCAGTACTTC
CASSHRQEYEQYF
>TRBJ2-7|TRBD2|TRBV5-4|.
TGTGCCAGCAGCTTCTATAGCGGGACCCCCTACGAGCAGTACTTC
CASSFYSGTPYEQYF
>TRBJ2-7|.|TRBV20-1|.
TGCAGTGCCGCGTACGAGCAGTACTTC
CSAAYEQYF
>TRBJ2-7|.|TRBV4-3|.
TGCGCCAGCTCCTGGGCCCGTGGCCACGAGCAGTACTTC
CASSWARGHEQYF